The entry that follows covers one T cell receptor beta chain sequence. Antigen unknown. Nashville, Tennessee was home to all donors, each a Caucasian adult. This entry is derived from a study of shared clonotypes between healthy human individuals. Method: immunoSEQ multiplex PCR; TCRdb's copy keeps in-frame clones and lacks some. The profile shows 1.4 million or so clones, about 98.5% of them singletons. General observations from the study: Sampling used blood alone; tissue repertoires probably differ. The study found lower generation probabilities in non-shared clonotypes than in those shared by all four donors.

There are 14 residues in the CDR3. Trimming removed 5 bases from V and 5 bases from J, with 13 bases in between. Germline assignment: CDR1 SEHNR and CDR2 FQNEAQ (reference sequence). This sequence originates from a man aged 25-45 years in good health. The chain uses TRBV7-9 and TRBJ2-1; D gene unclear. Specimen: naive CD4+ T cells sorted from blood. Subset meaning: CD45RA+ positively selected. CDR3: CASSPPEPNNEQFF. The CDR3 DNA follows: TGTGCCAGCAGCCCTCCGGAGCCTAACAATGAGCAGTTCTTC. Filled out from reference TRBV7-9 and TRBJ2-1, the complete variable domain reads DTGVSQNPRHKITKRGQNVTFRCDPISEHNRLYWYRQTLGQGPEFLTYFQNEAQLEKSRLLSDRFSAERPKGSFSTLEIQRTEQGDSAMYLCASSPPEPNNEQFFGPGTRLTVL.